This TCR beta chain was recorded in a study of cytomegalovirus exposure and HLA in healthy donors. About the study: Most donors, approximately 82% of a few hundred genotyped, fell in the Caucasian-associated ancestry cluster.

Unrecorded immune exposures were likely, despite nominal health at sampling. The primer mix had 60 Vbeta and 13 Jbeta primers. The assay was immunoSEQ multiplex PCR, and TCRdb's table has in-frame clones only and misses some. The repertoire has about 170,000 clones, 65% to 75% of them found once; the top ten carry about 2.5%. Deletions cut 6 bases from V and 6 bases from J, with 21 bases between. CDR3 length: 15 residues. Per germline, CDR1 SGHDN and CDR2 FVKESK. Sequenced: PBMCs. This TCR was sampled from a human donor in good health. The chain links TRBV14 to TRBJ2-7; possible D gene TRBD1, 5 bases. The CDR3 bases are TGTGCCAGCAGACCTACAGGAAAGAGGTTAGGCGAGCAGTACTTC. This codes for CASRPTGKRLGEQYF.